The T cell receptor (beta chain) under discussion was sequenced for a study of shared clonotypes between healthy human individuals. From germline, CDR1 is SGHDT and CDR2 YYEEEE. The V gene end was trimmed by 3 bases and the J gene end by 3 bases; junction bases not matched to a gene: 10. CDR3 length: 16 amino acids. The assay was immunoSEQ multiplex PCR, and TCRdb's table has in-frame clones only and misses some. The sample lists around 2,000,000 clones, roughly 94% occurring once. CD45RO-negative, CCR7-positively selected cells formed the naive CD8 fraction, excluding terminally differentiated effector memory CD45RA+ cells.

The sequence was collected from a man younger than 35 in good health. The sample comprised naive CD8+ T cells sorted from blood. V and J are TRBV5-6 and TRBJ2-7, with 9 bases aligning to TRBD1. The CDR3 region has the DNA TGTGCCAGCAGCTGGTGGGACAGGGTTGGCCTCTACGAGCAGTACTTC. It codes for CASSWWDRVGLYEQYF.